The clone carrying this TCR beta chain was seen once. Its antigen is not known. The sample has other DNA sequences that encode this CDR3 too. Trimming cost V 1 base and J 5 bases, with 12 bases left between them. The CDR3 contains 14 residues. Germline loops: CDR1 SGDLS, CDR2 YYNGEE. Over several immunoSEQ plates, each subset's genomic DNA was distributed in even portions. Libraries were prepared by immunoSEQ multiplex PCR; TCRdb keeps only in-frame clonotypes and omits some of them. The repertoire has some 1 million clones, 65% to 75% of them found once; the top ten carry roughly 1.5%. This sample was taken from a study of shared clonotypes between healthy human individuals. The study, taken as a whole, reports: Clonotype sharing among donors, it was expected, would be affected by sequencing depth. Around 5.3% of naive CD4 clonotypes were shared across a handful of donors.

The sample comprised memory CD4+ T cells sorted from blood. Subset indicated: CD45RA-negative fraction. This clonotype was obtained from a man aged 18-30 years in good health. The chain recombines TRBV9 with TRBJ2-5; perhaps TRBD1 as D (6 bases). CDR3 region: CASSVTGLGETQYF. The CDR3 bases are TGTGCCAGCAGCGTAACAGGGTTAGGGGAGACCCAGTACTTC.